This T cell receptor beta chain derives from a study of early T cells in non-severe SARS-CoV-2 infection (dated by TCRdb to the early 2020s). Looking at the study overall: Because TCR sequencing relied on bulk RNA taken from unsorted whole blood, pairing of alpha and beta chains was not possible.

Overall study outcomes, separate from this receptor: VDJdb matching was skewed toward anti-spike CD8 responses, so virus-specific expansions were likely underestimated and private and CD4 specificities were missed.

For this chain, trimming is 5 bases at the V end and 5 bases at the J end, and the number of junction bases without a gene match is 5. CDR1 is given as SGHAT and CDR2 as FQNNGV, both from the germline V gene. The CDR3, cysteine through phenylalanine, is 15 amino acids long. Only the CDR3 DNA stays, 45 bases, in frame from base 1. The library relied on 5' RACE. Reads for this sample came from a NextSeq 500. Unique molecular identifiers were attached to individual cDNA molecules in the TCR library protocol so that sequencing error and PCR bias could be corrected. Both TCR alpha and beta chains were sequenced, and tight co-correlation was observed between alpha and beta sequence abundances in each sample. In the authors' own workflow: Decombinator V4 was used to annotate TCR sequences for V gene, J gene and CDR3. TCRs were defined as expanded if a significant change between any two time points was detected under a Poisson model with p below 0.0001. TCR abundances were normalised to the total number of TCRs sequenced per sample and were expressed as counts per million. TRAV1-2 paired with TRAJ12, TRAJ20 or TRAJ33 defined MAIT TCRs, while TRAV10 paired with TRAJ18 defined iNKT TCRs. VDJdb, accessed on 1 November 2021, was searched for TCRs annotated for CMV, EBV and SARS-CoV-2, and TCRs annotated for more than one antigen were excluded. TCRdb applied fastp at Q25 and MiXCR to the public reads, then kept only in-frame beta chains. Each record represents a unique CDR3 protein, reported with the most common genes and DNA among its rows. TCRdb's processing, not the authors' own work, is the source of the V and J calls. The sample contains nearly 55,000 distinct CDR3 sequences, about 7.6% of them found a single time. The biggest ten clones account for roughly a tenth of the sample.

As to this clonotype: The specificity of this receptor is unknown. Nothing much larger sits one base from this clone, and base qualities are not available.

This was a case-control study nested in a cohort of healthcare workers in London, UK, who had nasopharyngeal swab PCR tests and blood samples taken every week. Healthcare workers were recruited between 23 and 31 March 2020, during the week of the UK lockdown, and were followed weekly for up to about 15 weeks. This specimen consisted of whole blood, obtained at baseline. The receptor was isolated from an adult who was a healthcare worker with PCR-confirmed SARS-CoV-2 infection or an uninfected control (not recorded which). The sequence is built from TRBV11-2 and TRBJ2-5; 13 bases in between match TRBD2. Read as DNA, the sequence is TGTGCCAGCAGCACTTGGACTAGCGGGAGTGAGACCCAGTACTTC. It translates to CASSTWTSGSETQYF.